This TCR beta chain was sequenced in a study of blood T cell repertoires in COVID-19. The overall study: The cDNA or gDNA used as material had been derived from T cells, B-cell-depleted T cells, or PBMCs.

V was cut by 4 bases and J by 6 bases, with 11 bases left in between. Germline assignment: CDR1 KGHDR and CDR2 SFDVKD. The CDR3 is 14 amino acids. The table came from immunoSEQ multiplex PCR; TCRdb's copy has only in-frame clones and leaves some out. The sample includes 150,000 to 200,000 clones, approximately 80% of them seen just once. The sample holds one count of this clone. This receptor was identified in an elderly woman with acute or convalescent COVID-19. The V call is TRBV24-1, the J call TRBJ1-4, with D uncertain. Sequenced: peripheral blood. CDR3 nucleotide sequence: TGTGCCACCAGTGAGGGCTCAGTAGATGAAAAACTGTTTTTT. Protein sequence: CATSEGSVDEKLFF.